The rows below give T cell receptor beta chains drawn from one sample of a study of CD8+ T cells in alopecia areata. Sequencing was performed with immunoSEQ multiplex PCR; in TCRdb, only in-frame clones are kept and a portion is missing. The top ten hold approximately 2.4% of the sample, which has approximately 200,000 clones, roughly two fifths seen once. The specimen comprised CD4+ T cells sorted from blood, sampled at approximately week 37, from a patient treated with tofacitinib. The source of these receptors is a human donor with alopecia areata. The CDR3 runs from the conserved cysteine through the conserved F or W. A D gene is named only where the DNA matches it firmly. Expanded clones get a size class; other rows say once, few or many, or leave the size out.

j_call v_call d_call clone_size cdr3_nt cdr3_aa
TRBJ2-3 TRBV27 . few TGTGCCAGCAGTCCAAATCCTAGGGGTACGCAGTATTTT CASSPNPRGTQYF
TRBJ2-3 TRBV14 . . TGTGCCAGCAGCCCCCGAGGAGGGGTGAGCACAGATACGCAGTATTTT CASSPRGGVSTDTQYF
TRBJ2-7 TRBV6-5 . . TGTGCCAGTTATAATGGGGGTCGCGAGCAGTACTTC CASYNGGREQYF
TRBJ1-1 TRBV19 TRBD1 . TGTGCCAGTAGTATAGAGGTCGCGACAGGGAGTTCGGCTTTCTTT CASSIEVATGSSAFF
TRBJ2-5 TRBV7-2 . . TGTGCCAGCAGCCTCCAAGAGACCCAGTACTTC CASSLQETQYF
TRBJ2-5 TRBV29-1 . . TGCAGCGTTGCCGGTGGCAGCGCCCAAGAGACCCAGTACTTC CSVAGGSAQETQYF
TRBJ1-2 TRBV27 . . TGTGCCAGCAGTCCCGGACCAGCCCCTAGGTATGGCTACACCTTC CASSPGPAPRYGYTF
TRBJ2-1 TRBV29-1 TRBD1 few TGCAGCGTGCCGATGAACCGACAGGGTTCCTCCCTCAACAATGAGCAGTTCTTC CSVPMNRQGSSLNNEQFF
TRBJ2-5 TRBV29-1 TRBD1 . TGCAGCGTTGAAGATACAGGGGGCAGGGTAGAGACCCAGTACTTC CSVEDTGGRVETQYF
TRBJ2-3 TRBV5-1 . . TGCGCCAGCAAGGAGCAATTGTTCCCAGATACGCAGTATTTT CASKEQLFPDTQYF
TRBJ1-2 TRBV19 . . TGTGCCAGCGAAACAAGAGATGGCTACACCTTC CASETRDGYTF
TRBJ2-3 TRBV29-1 TRBD2 few TGCAGCGTCGCGGACAGCGGGGGGACAGATACGCAGTATTTT CSVADSGGTDTQYF
TRBJ2-5 TRBV5-1 . . TGCGCCAGCAGCTTGTCTCCTTCCGAGACCCAGTACTTC CASSLSPSETQYF
TRBJ1-2 TRBV6-6 . . TGTGCCAGCAGTTACGACATTACCCCCGGCTACACCTTC CASSYDITPGYTF
TRBJ1-5 TRBV20-1 . few TGCAGTGCTAGTTCTAATCAGCCCCAGCATTTT CSASSNQPQHF
TRBJ2-3 TRBV29-1 TRBD2 few TGCAGCGTTCGGTTCTATAAAGCTAGCGGGAGTACCGGAGATACGCAGTATTTT CSVRFYKASGSTGDTQYF
TRBJ2-3 TRBV2 . few TGTGCCAGCAGTTTACGCCGACGCACAGATACGCAGTATTTT CASSLRRRTDTQYF
TRBJ1-1 TRBV29-1 TRBD1 . TGCAGCGTTGCTGCCGGGACAGGGAAAACTGAAGCTTTCTTT CSVAAGTGKTEAFF
TRBJ2-5 TRBV2 . . TGTGCCAGGGGGGGAGAGACCCAGTACTTC CARGGETQYF
TRBJ1-1 TRBV30 TRBD1 . TGTGCCTGGAGTGTCAGGACAGGGGGCTCGGTCACTGAAGCTTTCTTT CAWSVRTGGSVTEAFF
TRBJ2-3 TRBV19 TRBD2 . TGTGCCAGTAGTACTAGCGGGGGCACAGATACGCAGTATTTT CASSTSGGTDTQYF
TRBJ2-5 TRBV6-1 TRBD2 . TGTGCCAGCAGACCAGGACTAGCGCGAGAGACCCAGTACTTC CASRPGLARETQYF
TRBJ2-3 TRBV7-2 . . TGTGCCAGCAGCTCGGCGCGCGATACGCAGTATTTT CASSSARDTQYF
TRBJ2-1 TRBV7-2 TRBD2 few TGTGCCAGCAGCATTGAGCGGGGCCCCTCCTACAATGAGCAGTTCTTC CASSIERGPSYNEQFF
TRBJ2-1 TRBV5-6 . . TGTGCCAGCAGCCCCCGAGGTCCCTACAATGAGCAGTTCTTC CASSPRGPYNEQFF
TRBJ2-3 TRBV23-1 . . TGCGCCAGCAGTCAATCATTAGGGGTCACAGATACGCAGTATTTT CASSQSLGVTDTQYF
TRBJ2-2 TRBV5-1 TRBD2 . TGCGCCAGCAGTTTAGACGGGACTAGCGGTCGCACCGGGGAGCTGTTTTTT CASSLDGTSGRTGELFF
TRBJ2-7 TRBV2 . . TGTGCCAGCAGTGGGGAACGGGAGCAGTACTTC CASSGEREQYF
TRBJ2-2 TRBV6-5 . few TGTGCCAGCAGCCCCGACACTGCCTCCCCCGGGGAGCTGTTTTTT CASSPDTASPGELFF
TRBJ2-5 TRBV9 . few TGTGCCAGCAGCGTAGCTTTGGACCGTCAAGAGACCCAGTACTTC CASSVALDRQETQYF
TRBJ2-5 TRBV7-2 TRBD2 . TGTGCCAGCAGCTTGGGGTTAGCGGGTTGGCAAGAGACCCAGTACTTC CASSLGLAGWQETQYF
TRBJ1-1 TRBV29-1 TRBD1 . TGCAGCGTTCGACAGGGAGGGAGCACTGAAGCTTTCTTT CSVRQGGSTEAFF
TRBJ1-1 TRBV19 . many TGTGCCAGTAGTTGGCCGGGACAAGAGGACACTGAAGCTTTCTTT CASSWPGQEDTEAFF
TRBJ2-3 TRBV5-1 TRBD2 . TGCGCCAGCAGGGCCGGGACTATTCCCAGCACAGATACGCAGTATTTT CASRAGTIPSTDTQYF
TRBJ1-2 TRBV2 . . TGTGCCAGCATCCCCCCGTGGGGTTACTATGGCTACACCTTC CASIPPWGYYGYTF
TRBJ2-7 TRBV10-2 . few TGCGCCAGCAGTGAGTCGATAACTCTAACTATCTACGAGCAGTACTTC CASSESITLTIYEQYF
TRBJ1-3 TRBV5-4 TRBD1 . TGTGCCAGCAGCCGGACAGGGGGCGTTGAGAGAAACACCATATATTTT CASSRTGGVERNTIYF
TRBJ2-5 TRBV6-6 . few TGTGCCAGCAGTCATCGGGAGACCCAGTACTTC CASSHRETQYF
TRBJ2-2 TRBV5-1 . . TGCGCCAGCAGGTCTAGCGCCAACACCGGGGAGCTGTTTTTT CASRSSANTGELFF
TRBJ2-5 TRBV2 . . TGTGCCGGGGGTGGGAGCTCGGGAGAGACCCAGTACTTC CAGGGSSGETQYF
TRBJ1-5 TRBV30 . . TGTGCCTGGGGAGATCTGAGGGGGCCCCAGCATTTT CAWGDLRGPQHF
TRBJ2-7 TRBV10-3 . many TGTGCCACAGGGAGGACGGAATACTCCTACGAGCAGTACTTC CATGRTEYSYEQYF
TRBJ2-5 TRBV27 . few TGTGCCAGCAGTTTGGGACGGACCCAAGAGACCCAGTACTTC CASSLGRTQETQYF
TRBJ1-2 TRBV5-6 TRBD1 . TGTGCCAGCAGGAAGGACAGGGGGACCTATGGCTACACCTTC CASRKDRGTYGYTF
TRBJ2-6 TRBV7-2 TRBD2 once TGTGCCAGCAGTAACTACCGGGGGGCTGGGGCCAACGTCCTGACTTTC CASSNYRGAGANVLTF
TRBJ1-3 TRBV7-2 TRBD1 . TGTGCCAGCAGCAAAACAGGGGGCTTGTCTGGAAACACCATATATTTT CASSKTGGLSGNTIYF
TRBJ2-7 TRBV9 TRBD2 . TGTGCCAGCAGCGCCGGGACTAGCGGGAGATACGAGCAGTACTTC CASSAGTSGRYEQYF
TRBJ2-7 TRBV4-2 TRBD2 . TGTGCCAGCAGCCCGATTATCCTTGCGGGAGGATCCCACGAGCAGTACTTC CASSPIILAGGSHEQYF
TRBJ1-5 TRBV19 . . TGTGCCAGCAAAAGGGAGAGCAATCAGCCCCAGCATTTT CASKRESNQPQHF
TRBJ1-1 TRBV27 TRBD1 few TGTGCCAGCAGTTCTTACAGGGGGCCGAACACTGAAGCTTTCTTT CASSSYRGPNTEAFF
TRBJ2-7 TRBV7-9 TRBD2 . TGTGCCAGCAGTCCACAAGCGGGAGGGCCTCCCGAGCAGTACTTC CASSPQAGGPPEQYF
TRBJ2-7 TRBV4-2 TRBD2 few TGTGCCAGCAGCCAAACTAGCGGGATCTACGAGCAGTACTTC CASSQTSGIYEQYF